This is a list of T cell receptor beta chains from one sample in a study of T-cell reconstitution after alpha-beta-depleted transplantation in children. TCRdb recomputed calls from the PCR reads with MiXCR, one row per CDR3 protein. The sample consists of about 200,000 distinct CDR3 sequences, approximately 8.4% of them appearing once. This specimen was PBMCs, mostly from graft donor cells, taken 360 days after TCRalphabeta/CD19-depleted stem cell transplant. These receptors all come from a male patient between 2 and 10 years old who had a stem cell transplant for acute myeloid leukemia, so the T cells may come from the graft donor. Both conserved end residues are part of each CDR3. D genes are given only for firm matches. Clone sizes are given selectively: once, few, many, or a class where the clone is expanded.

J gene: TRBJ1-1
V gene: TRBV12-5
D gene: -
clone size: few
CDR3 DNA: TGTGCTAGTGGTTTCTCCAGGGAAGTGAACACTGAAGCTTTCTTT
CDR3 protein: CASGFSREVNTEAFF

J gene: TRBJ2-5
V gene: TRBV12-3/TRBV12-4
D gene: TRBD1
clone size: -
CDR3 DNA: TGTGCCAGCAGACCCCTGACAGGGGGTGAAGAGACCCAGTACTTC
CDR3 protein: CASRPLTGGEETQYF

J gene: TRBJ2-7
V gene: TRBV20-1
D gene: TRBD1
clone size: -
CDR3 DNA: TGCAGTGCTGAGACAGGGGCTGAGTACGAGCAGTACTTC
CDR3 protein: CSAETGAEYEQYF

J gene: TRBJ1-2
V gene: TRBV4-1
D gene: -
clone size: many
CDR3 DNA: TGCGCCAGCAGCCTACCCGGGACGGGACCTTCAACACTCGGGGGCTACACCTTC
CDR3 protein: CASSLPGTGPSTLGGYTF

J gene: TRBJ2-5
V gene: TRBV25-1
D gene: -
clone size: -
CDR3 DNA: TGTGCCAGCAGTAAGCACTTGAAGGGCCCCCCGGAGACCCAGTACTTC
CDR3 protein: CASSKHLKGPPETQYF

J gene: TRBJ2-1
V gene: TRBV20-1
D gene: -
clone size: many
CDR3 DNA: TGCAGTGTTTCCCGGGAGCAGTTCTTC
CDR3 protein: CSVSREQFF

J gene: TRBJ2-1
V gene: TRBV29-1
D gene: -
clone size: -
CDR3 DNA: TGCAGCGCTGCTCCGGGGGCGGCCTACAATGAGCAGTTCTTC
CDR3 protein: CSAAPGAAYNEQFF

J gene: TRBJ1-3
V gene: TRBV20-1
D gene: -
clone size: few
CDR3 DNA: TGCAGTGCTAGAGGGGACTCTGGAAACACCATATATTTT
CDR3 protein: CSARGDSGNTIYF

J gene: TRBJ2-2
V gene: TRBV5-1
D gene: -
clone size: -
CDR3 DNA: TGCGCCAGCAGATTGATAGCGAACACCGGGGAGCTGTTTTTT
CDR3 protein: CASRLIANTGELFF

J gene: TRBJ2-3
V gene: TRBV7-2
D gene: -
clone size: many
CDR3 DNA: TGTGCCAGCAGCTTAAACGGCCTAACCGCAGATACGCAGTATTTT
CDR3 protein: CASSLNGLTADTQYF

J gene: TRBJ2-7
V gene: TRBV20-1
D gene: -
clone size: -
CDR3 DNA: TGCAGTGCTAGCGGGGGCAGCTCCTACGAGCAGTACTTC
CDR3 protein: CSASGGSSYEQYF

J gene: TRBJ2-2
V gene: TRBV11-2
D gene: -
clone size: many
CDR3 DNA: TGTGCCAGCAGCGATCAATGGGCCGGGGAGCTGTTTTTT
CDR3 protein: CASSDQWAGELFF

J gene: TRBJ2-7
V gene: TRBV12-3/TRBV12-4
D gene: TRBD1
clone size: many
CDR3 DNA: TGTGCCAGCAGTTTCAAAGGGACAGGGTTCCCCTACGAGCAGTACTTC
CDR3 protein: CASSFKGTGFPYEQYF

J gene: TRBJ2-3
V gene: TRBV5-1
D gene: -
clone size: many
CDR3 DNA: TGCGCCAGCAGCTTGGGACAGACGACAGATACGCAGTATTTT
CDR3 protein: CASSLGQTTDTQYF

J gene: TRBJ2-2
V gene: TRBV7-9
D gene: -
clone size: -
CDR3 DNA: TGTGCCAGCAGCTCCGTCCTCTCGAACACCGGGGAGCTGTTTTTT
CDR3 protein: CASSSVLSNTGELFF

J gene: TRBJ2-1
V gene: TRBV12-3/TRBV12-4
D gene: -
clone size: few
CDR3 DNA: TGTGCCAGCAGTCGAGGAGGGCCAGAGCACTACAATGAGCAGTTCTTC
CDR3 protein: CASSRGGPEHYNEQFF

J gene: TRBJ1-1
V gene: TRBV12-3/TRBV12-4
D gene: -
clone size: many
CDR3 DNA: TGTGCCAGCAGTTTTCAGCAGGGGATGAACACTGAAGCTTTCTTT
CDR3 protein: CASSFQQGMNTEAFF

J gene: TRBJ2-1
V gene: TRBV12-5
D gene: -
clone size: -
CDR3 DNA: TGTGCTAGTGGTTTGGTAGTGGCTATGCAACCAGGAGAGCAGTTCTTC
CDR3 protein: CASGLVVAMQPGEQFF

J gene: TRBJ2-7
V gene: TRBV12-3/TRBV12-4
D gene: -
clone size: few
CDR3 DNA: TGTGCCAGCAGTGTGTGGGGCGGAGTCGTATACGAGCAGTACTTC
CDR3 protein: CASSVWGGVVYEQYF

J gene: TRBJ2-3
V gene: TRBV12-3/TRBV12-4
D gene: -
clone size: many
CDR3 DNA: TGTGCCAGCAGTTTTCGCTTAGGCGGGGACACAGATACGCAGTATTTT
CDR3 protein: CASSFRLGGDTDTQYF

J gene: TRBJ2-5
V gene: TRBV29-1
D gene: -
clone size: few
CDR3 DNA: TGCAGCGTTGTAAGAGCTGAAGAGACCCAGTACTTC
CDR3 protein: CSVVRAEETQYF

J gene: TRBJ2-3
V gene: TRBV11-1
D gene: -
clone size: many
CDR3 DNA: TGTGCCAGCAGCTTAATCAGTGAAGATACGCAGTATTTT
CDR3 protein: CASSLISEDTQYF

J gene: TRBJ1-5
V gene: TRBV19
D gene: -
clone size: -
CDR3 DNA: TGTGCCAGTAGTATTTACAGGAGAGTATTCAATCAGCCCCAGCATTTT
CDR3 protein: CASSIYRRVFNQPQHF

J gene: TRBJ2-1
V gene: TRBV5-1
D gene: -
clone size: many
CDR3 DNA: TGCGCCAGCAGCTCCGACCACAATGAGCAGTTCTTC
CDR3 protein: CASSSDHNEQFF

J gene: TRBJ2-3
V gene: TRBV7-8
D gene: -
clone size: -
CDR3 DNA: TGTGCCACCAAGGAGGGACAAGGCACAGATACGCAGTATTTT
CDR3 protein: CATKEGQGTDTQYF

J gene: TRBJ2-1
V gene: TRBV29-1
D gene: -
clone size: many
CDR3 DNA: TGCAGCGTTGTTAGGGAGTATAATGAGCAGTTCTTC
CDR3 protein: CSVVREYNEQFF

J gene: TRBJ2-7
V gene: TRBV6-1
D gene: -
clone size: -
CDR3 DNA: TGTGCCAGCAGTCCACGACCGGTGACAGGCGCGCTGCAGTACTTC
CDR3 protein: CASSPRPVTGALQYF

J gene: TRBJ2-5
V gene: TRBV6-5
D gene: -
clone size: many
CDR3 DNA: TGTGCCAGCAGTCATGGGGGAGAGACCCAGTACTTC
CDR3 protein: CASSHGGETQYF

J gene: TRBJ2-2
V gene: TRBV19
D gene: TRBD1
clone size: -
CDR3 DNA: TGTGCCAGTAGTAACCGGGACAGGGCTTCGAATATCGTCACCGGGGAGCTGTTTTTT
CDR3 protein: CASSNRDRASNIVTGELFF

J gene: TRBJ1-2
V gene: TRBV10-3
D gene: -
clone size: many
CDR3 DNA: TGTGCCATCAGTACGATCAGGGAGATAAACTATGGCTACACCTTC
CDR3 protein: CAISTIREINYGYTF

J gene: TRBJ1-5
V gene: TRBV5-1
D gene: -
clone size: few
CDR3 DNA: TGCGCCAGCAGCTTGACGCCAGGACCTCAGCCCCAGCATTTT
CDR3 protein: CASSLTPGPQPQHF

J gene: TRBJ1-1
V gene: TRBV7-6
D gene: TRBD1
clone size: many
CDR3 DNA: TGTGCCAGCAGCTATCACAGGGGCATGGCTTTCTTT
CDR3 protein: CASSYHRGMAFF

J gene: TRBJ2-1
V gene: TRBV20-1
D gene: -
clone size: few
CDR3 DNA: TGCAGTGCCCGTGACGTGGTGGGTGAGCAGTTCTTC
CDR3 protein: CSARDVVGEQFF

J gene: TRBJ2-2
V gene: TRBV13
D gene: -
clone size: once
CDR3 DNA: TGTGCCAGCAGCTTCGAGCTGAACTCCGGGGAGCTGTTTTTT
CDR3 protein: CASSFELNSGELFF

J gene: TRBJ1-2
V gene: TRBV6-5
D gene: -
clone size: many
CDR3 DNA: TGTGCCAGCAGTTACTGGGGGGCCAACTATGGCTACACCTTC
CDR3 protein: CASSYWGANYGYTF

J gene: TRBJ1-2
V gene: TRBV6-1
D gene: -
clone size: many
CDR3 DNA: TGTGCCAGCAGTGTGACCGGAACATCTAACTATGGCTACACCTTC
CDR3 protein: CASSVTGTSNYGYTF

J gene: TRBJ1-6
V gene: TRBV6-1
D gene: -
clone size: -
CDR3 DNA: TGTGCCAGCAGTGAAAGGGGACGGGATTCACCCCTCCACTTT
CDR3 protein: CASSERGRDSPLHF

J gene: TRBJ1-5
V gene: TRBV29-1
D gene: TRBD1
clone size: -
CDR3 DNA: TGCAGCGCCGGGACAGAGAATCAGCCCCAGCATTTT
CDR3 protein: CSAGTENQPQHF

J gene: TRBJ1-2
V gene: TRBV5-1
D gene: TRBD1
clone size: few
CDR3 DNA: TGCGCCAGCTGCCCCATTGAGTCGGACAGGGGCTATGGCTACACCTTC
CDR3 protein: CASCPIESDRGYGYTF

J gene: TRBJ2-7
V gene: TRBV7-3
D gene: -
clone size: -
CDR3 DNA: TGTGCCAGCAGCTTAAGGTCGGGACAGGTGGACCTAGCGGGACGTCCTCCCTACGAGCAGTACTTC
CDR3 protein: CASSLRSGQVDLAGRPPYEQYF

J gene: TRBJ2-1
V gene: TRBV11-2
D gene: -
clone size: -
CDR3 DNA: TGTGCCAGCAGTCAAACCGGGACGTTTACCTACAATGAGCAGTTCTTC
CDR3 protein: CASSQTGTFTYNEQFF

J gene: TRBJ2-7
V gene: TRBV20-1
D gene: -
clone size: many
CDR3 DNA: TGCAGTGCTAGGGACGGACAGTTCGAGCAGTACTTC
CDR3 protein: CSARDGQFEQYF

J gene: TRBJ2-2
V gene: TRBV20-1
D gene: -
clone size: few
CDR3 DNA: TGCAGTGCTAGATCCGCCGAGACGAACACCGGGGAGCTGTTTTTT
CDR3 protein: CSARSAETNTGELFF

J gene: TRBJ2-1
V gene: TRBV20-1
D gene: TRBD2
clone size: many
CDR3 DNA: TGCAGTGCTAGGGGGGCTAGCGGGAGGGCCGATCCCTACAATGAGCAGTTCTTC
CDR3 protein: CSARGASGRADPYNEQFF

J gene: TRBJ2-1
V gene: TRBV7-2
D gene: -
clone size: -
CDR3 DNA: TGTGCCAGCAGCTTATTAGGACAGACACTACTCGGGCAGTTCTTC
CDR3 protein: CASSLLGQTLLGQFF

J gene: TRBJ2-1
V gene: TRBV7-6
D gene: TRBD2
clone size: many
CDR3 DNA: TGTGCCAGCAGCTTAAGGGCTAGCGGGAGATTACGCCCCTACAATGAGCAGTTCTTC
CDR3 protein: CASSLRASGRLRPYNEQFF

J gene: TRBJ2-5
V gene: TRBV5-1
D gene: -
clone size: many
CDR3 DNA: TGCGCCAGCAGCTTGTCCCAGGGAGGAGAGACCCAGTACTTC
CDR3 protein: CASSLSQGGETQYF

J gene: TRBJ2-3
V gene: TRBV20-1
D gene: TRBD2
clone size: few
CDR3 DNA: TGCAGTGCCAGTAGGACTAGCAGCACAGATACGCAGTATTTT
CDR3 protein: CSASRTSSTDTQYF

J gene: TRBJ2-7
V gene: TRBV29-1
D gene: TRBD2
clone size: -
CDR3 DNA: TGCAGCGTGCGGACTAGCGGGAGACCCTACGAGCAGTACTTC
CDR3 protein: CSVRTSGRPYEQYF

J gene: TRBJ2-2
V gene: TRBV13
D gene: TRBD2
clone size: few
CDR3 DNA: TGTGCCAGCAGTCTAGCGGGGGGGCCCTACACCGGGGAGCTGTTTTTT
CDR3 protein: CASSLAGGPYTGELFF

J gene: TRBJ2-1
V gene: TRBV4-1
D gene: -
clone size: few
CDR3 DNA: TGCGCCAGCAGTCGGGACTCAACCTCTTCGTTCTACAATGAGCAGTTCTTC
CDR3 protein: CASSRDSTSSFYNEQFF

J gene: TRBJ1-3
V gene: TRBV10-3
D gene: -
clone size: few
CDR3 DNA: TGTGCCATCAGGAGGCCCTCCGGGCGTGGAAACACCATATATTTT
CDR3 protein: CAIRRPSGRGNTIYF

J gene: TRBJ2-1
V gene: TRBV6-1
D gene: TRBD2
clone size: many
CDR3 DNA: TGTGCCAGCAGTGCGACGCGGGGGGCCCACTACAATGAGCAGTTCTTC
CDR3 protein: CASSATRGAHYNEQFF

J gene: TRBJ1-5
V gene: TRBV4-3
D gene: -
clone size: few
CDR3 DNA: TGCGCCAGCAGCCAAGATCGTCACAGGGTGAATCAGCCCCAGCATTTT
CDR3 protein: CASSQDRHRVNQPQHF

J gene: TRBJ1-4
V gene: TRBV7-2
D gene: -
clone size: few
CDR3 DNA: TGTGCCAGCAGCAAAATGCCGGCCGGTTACTATGAAAAACTGTTTTTT
CDR3 protein: CASSKMPAGYYEKLFF

J gene: TRBJ2-7
V gene: TRBV6-6
D gene: -
clone size: few
CDR3 DNA: TGTGCCAGCAGTTACACCGAGTACGAGCAGTACTTC
CDR3 protein: CASSYTEYEQYF

J gene: TRBJ2-5
V gene: TRBV29-1
D gene: TRBD1
clone size: few
CDR3 DNA: TGCAGCGCCACCGGGACAGGGTCTAATCAAGAGACCCAGTACTTC
CDR3 protein: CSATGTGSNQETQYF